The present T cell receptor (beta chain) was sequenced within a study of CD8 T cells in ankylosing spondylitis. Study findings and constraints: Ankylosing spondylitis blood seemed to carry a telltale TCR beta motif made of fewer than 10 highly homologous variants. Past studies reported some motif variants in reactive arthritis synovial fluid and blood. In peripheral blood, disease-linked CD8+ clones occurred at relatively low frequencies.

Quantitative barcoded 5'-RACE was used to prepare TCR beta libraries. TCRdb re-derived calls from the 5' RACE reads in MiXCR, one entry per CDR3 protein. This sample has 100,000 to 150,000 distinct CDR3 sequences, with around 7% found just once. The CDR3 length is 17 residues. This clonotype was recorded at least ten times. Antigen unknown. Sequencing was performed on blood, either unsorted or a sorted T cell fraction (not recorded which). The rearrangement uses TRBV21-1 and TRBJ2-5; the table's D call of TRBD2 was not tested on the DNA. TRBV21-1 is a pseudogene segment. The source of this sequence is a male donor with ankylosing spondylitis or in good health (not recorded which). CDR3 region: CASSKEGGLLGRETQYF. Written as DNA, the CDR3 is TGTGCCAGCAGCAAAGAGGGAGGACTTCTGGGGAGAGAGACCCAGTACTTC.